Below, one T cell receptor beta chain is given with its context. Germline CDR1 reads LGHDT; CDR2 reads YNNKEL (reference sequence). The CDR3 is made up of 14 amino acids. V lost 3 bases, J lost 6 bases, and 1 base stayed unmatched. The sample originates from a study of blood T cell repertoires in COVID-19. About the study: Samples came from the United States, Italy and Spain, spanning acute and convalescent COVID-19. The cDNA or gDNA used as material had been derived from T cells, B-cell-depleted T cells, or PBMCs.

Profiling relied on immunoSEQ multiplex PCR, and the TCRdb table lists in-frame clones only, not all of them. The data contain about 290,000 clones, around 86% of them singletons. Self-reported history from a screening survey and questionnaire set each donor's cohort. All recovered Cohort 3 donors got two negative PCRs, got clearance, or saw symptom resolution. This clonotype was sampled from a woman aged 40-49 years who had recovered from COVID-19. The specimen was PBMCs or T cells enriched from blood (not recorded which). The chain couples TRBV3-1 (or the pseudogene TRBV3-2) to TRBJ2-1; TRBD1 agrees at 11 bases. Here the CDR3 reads CASSQGQGVNEQFF. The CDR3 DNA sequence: TGTGCCAGCAGCCAGGGACAGGGGGTCAATGAGCAGTTCTTC.